This T cell receptor (beta chain) stems from a study of cytomegalovirus exposure and HLA in healthy donors (TCRdb year 2017). Regarding the study in general: According to a later analysis, the 120 or so validation repertoires were produced on the same platform as the 700 or so repertoires of the first cohort. To predict cytomegalovirus infection status, the study brought together high-throughput TCR immunosequencing, statistical association of individual TCRs with disease status, and machine learning. Besides the first cohort of roughly 640 subjects, a separate validation cohort made up of about 120 different subjects was used. The study was designed to test whether signatures of past pathogen exposure could be identified by cataloging public T cell receptors.

The paper's findings and limits, for the study overall: All 130 or so repertoires were used to score co-occurrence in the validation cohort in a later analysis, because that analysis had no HLA typing for the cohort. Cytomegalovirus status was reported to be diagnosed by the classifier with high specificity and sensitivity in both the original and validation cohorts. Most TCR sequences were observed very rarely across donors, whereas some public TCRs were present in many individuals. Three of the identified cytomegalovirus-associated TCR beta chains were confirmed in vitro to be specific for cytomegalovirus antigens. In a later analysis, TCRs clustered in the first cohort were found to also tend to co-occur in the approximately 110 validation repertoires, with approximately 95% of cluster scores above 0. In the study, around 150 TCR beta chains were listed as associated with cytomegalovirus. The authors suggested that the approach could potentially be generalized to other disease states and immunological phenotypes.

Remarks on this clone: What this receptor recognizes is not known. The sample holds no much larger clone one base away, and base qualities are not on file.

V is cut by 2 bases and J by 2 bases, and the space between the germline ends is 13 bases. The germline V gene specifies KGHSH as CDR1 and LQKENI as CDR2. The CDR3 covers 16 residues, taking in both the cysteine and the phenylalanine. Only the CDR3 part of the read is kept: 48 bases, read in frame from the first base. The receptor library was made with the immunoSEQ multiplex PCR assay. In the paper's pipeline: A statistical classification framework was built to diagnose cytomegalovirus status from the catalog of TCR beta chain sequences. TCRdb limited this immuneACCESS table to in-frame rearrangements with V and J called. A share of clones is missing; checked studies link under half to unresolved V genes, and the rest is unexplained. V, J and clone size are those of that table, while D and trimming were read from the DNA. The sample has some 76,000 clones on record, around 94% of them singletons. Approximately 2% of the sample comes from the top ten.

The donors were included in the validation cohort of 120 subjects, a group kept apart from the roughly 680-subject first cohort. The TCR was taken from a woman younger than 35 in good health and CMV-seronegative. In this chain, TRBV18 is recombined with TRBJ2-1; TRBD1 is a possible D gene, resting on 6 matching bases. The material sequenced was PBMCs. In nucleotides, the sequence is TGTGCCAGCTCACCATCGATAACAGGGACCTACAATGAGCAGTTCTTC. Its amino acids are CASSPSITGTYNEQFF.